One sample yielded the 12 T cell receptor beta chains listed below, sequenced in a study of CXCR3-negative and CXCR3-positive naive CD8 T cells. The antigens for these receptors are not known. Overall study results and limits: Naive CXCR3-positive cells had TRB CDR3s more hydrophobic than those of CXCR3-negative naive cells.

cDNA libraries for TRB were generated by 5' RACE incorporating UMI labels. Each CDR3 protein gets one entry in TCRdb, which reprocessed the 5' RACE reads and gives no DNA. Here the sample table reports some 6,900 distinct CDR3 sequences. The sequencing input was naive CXCR3+ CD8+ T cells from blood. Subset given: CD45RO-CCR7+CD27+CD95- naive CD8+ T cells expressing CXCR3 (TNR3+). These receptors all stem from a human donor in good health. Some clones in this sample may be carry-over from other donors' samples.

The rearrangement joins TRBV7-3 to TRBJ1-1; absent DNA, TCRdb's TRBD1 call cannot be checked. The CDR3 covers 16 residues. CDR1 is SGHTA and CDR2 is FQGTGA in the germline V gene. This CDR3 is CASSLVPGGRRTEAFF.

This clonotype counts as medium-sized (0.01 to 0.1%) by frequency. CDR3 in amino acids: CASSLAGQNTEAFF. The gene calls are TRBV13 and TRBJ1-1; TCRdb gives TRBD1 as the D gene, but with no DNA this cannot be confirmed. Germline V CDR1 and CDR2: PRHDT, FYEKMQ (reference sequence). This CDR3 is 14 amino acids long.

The chain combines TRBV6-1 with TRBJ2-1. This CDR3 region has 13 residues. Germline assignment: CDR1 MNHNS and CDR2 SASEGT. CDR3 loop: CASSDYSYNEQFF.

This chain connects TRBV23-1 to TRBJ1-5; absent DNA, TCRdb's TRBD1 call cannot be checked. TRBV23-1 is an ORF, with its function uncertain. The CDR3 loop spans 19 amino acids. CDR3 sequence: CASSQSKPGGAVGNQPQHF.

The chain links TRBV6-5 to TRBJ2-3. CDR1 and CDR2 from the germline V gene are MNHEY and SVGAGI. This CDR3 spans 15 amino acids. CDR3 sequence reads: CASSFLATSKDTQYF.

The genes are TRBV5-1 and TRBJ2-1; TCRdb returns TRBD2, unconfirmable since there is no DNA. CDR3 length: 15 amino acids. Germline CDR1 and CDR2: SGHRS and YFSETQ. CDR3 protein: CASSLLASSYNEQFF.

The chain joins TRBV7-9 to TRBJ2-7. This CDR3 has 14 amino acids. Per germline, CDR1 SEHNR and CDR2 FQNEAQ (reference sequence). This chain's CDR3 is CASSSRRTAYEQYF.

This chain connects TRBV5-1 to TRBJ2-3; TCRdb picks TRBD2, but there is no DNA to check that call. The germline CDR1 and CDR2 sequences are SGHRS and YFSETQ. There are 15 residues in the CDR3. The CDR3 protein is CASSLLAGAPDTQYF.

The rearrangement joins TRBV4-1 to TRBJ2-7; with no DNA, the TCRdb D assignment of TRBD1 cannot be verified. CDR1 MGHRA and CDR2 YSYEKL come from the germline V gene. The CDR3 loop spans 13 amino acids. CDR3 residues: CASSQEPPGEQYF.

The chain recombines TRBV5-1 with TRBJ2-1; the D call from TCRdb, TRBD1, cannot be confirmed without DNA. Germline CDR1 reads SGHRS; CDR2 reads YFSETQ. The CDR3 covers 11 residues. CDR3 residues: CASRDNNEQFF.

According to its frequency, this clonotype is medium-sized. The J gene is TRBJ1-1, the V gene TRBV6-6; the TRBD1 assignment by TCRdb is unverifiable without DNA. CDR3 length equals 16 residues. The germline V gene has CDR1 MNHNY and CDR2 SVGAGI (reference sequence). CDR3: CASSGDSLSFNTEAFF.

This clonotype is deemed medium-sized (0.01 to 0.1%) by its frequency. CDR3 in amino acids: CASSPGTSVSYEQYF. V and J are TRBV9 and TRBJ2-7; TCRdb lists TRBD2, though no DNA is available to test this call. This CDR3 is built from 15 residues. Germline V gene lookup returns CDR1 SGDLS and CDR2 YYNGEE.